The next 14 T cell receptor beta chains were all read from a single sample in a study of cytomegalovirus exposure and HLA in healthy donors. Researchers ran the PCR with 60 Vbeta and 13 Jbeta primers. The method was immunoSEQ multiplex PCR; TCRdb's version includes in-frame clones alone and lacks a portion of them. Of approximately 150,000 clones in the sample, about 72% were seen once. Sequencing input: PBMCs. The receptors were gathered from a man in his forties in good health and CMV-seronegative.

The genes are TRBV15 and TRBJ1-2, with D perhaps matching TRBD1 (6 bases). CDR1 and CDR2 (germline): LNHNV, YYDKDF (reference sequence). V lost 3 bases and J 3 bases, leaving 11 bases between the germline ends. CDR3 size: 14 residues. This chain's CDR3 is CATSRGGLDYGYTF. CDR3 nucleotides: TGTGCCACCAGCAGGGGGGGGCTCGACTATGGCTACACCTTC.

By proportion, this clone is medium-sized (0.01 to 0.1%). CDR3 DNA sequence: TGCGCCAGCAGCCAAGATGGGACAGGGGGCTACAATGAGCAGTTCTTC. Translation: CASSQDGTGGYNEQFF. This rearrangement joins TRBV4-3 to TRBJ2-1; TRBD1 agrees at 11 bases. V lost 0 bases to trimming and J lost 3 bases; unmatched junction nucleotides: 1. Germline loops: CDR1 LGHNA, CDR2 YSLEER. CDR3 length equals 16 residues.

This chain connects TRBV9 to TRBJ1-1; D possibly corresponds to TRBD1 (6 bases). This CDR3 region has 14 residues. The germline V gene has CDR1 SGDLS and CDR2 YYNGEE. V lost 3 bases and J 9 bases, leaving 18 bases between the germline ends. Here the CDR3 DNA reads TGTGCCAGCAGCGGAGCCCATGGGACACCTCAAGCTTTCTTT. This sequence encodes CASSGAHGTPQAFF.

The count of this clone is one. The rearrangement uses TRBV30 and TRBJ1-1; D gene ambiguous. Between the trimmed V and J ends, which lost 1 base and 1 base, there was a span of 7 bases. The CDR3 runs 13 residues. Germline CDR1 and CDR2: GTSNPN and SVGIG (reference sequence). The CDR3 here is CAWSDGENTEAFF. The DNA for the CDR3 is TGTGCCTGGAGTGACGGGGAGAACACTGAAGCTTTCTTT.

The V and J genes are TRBV5-1 and TRBJ1-4; D may be TRBD1 (6 bases). Germline loops: CDR1 SGHRS, CDR2 YFSETQ. Trimming removed 2 bases from V and 2 bases from J, with 10 bases in between. This CDR3 has 15 amino acids. CDR3 sequence (DNA): TGCGCCAGCAGCTTCCAGGGGATGACTAATGAAAAACTGTTTTTT. Translated, it gives CASSFQGMTNEKLFF.

The rearrangement links TRBV7-9 to TRBJ1-1, with D hard to call. The V gene's germline CDR1 is SEHNR and CDR2 FQNEAQ (reference sequence). CDR3 length: 15 amino acids. Between the trimmed V and J ends, which lost 7 bases and 0 bases, there was a span of 15 bases. CDR3 region: CASTRNSRMNTEAFF. The DNA of the CDR3 is TGTGCCAGCACCAGGAACAGTCGGATGAACACTGAAGCTTTCTTT. Combining the CDR3 with reference TRBV7-9 and TRBJ1-1 gives the whole variable domain DTGVSQNPRHKITKRGQNVTFRCDPISEHNRLYWYRQTLGQGPEFLTYFQNEAQLEKSRLLSDRFSAERPKGSFSTLEIQRTEQGDSAMYLCASTRNSRMNTEAFFGQGTRLTVV.

This clone was seen a single time. The identical CDR3 is also encoded by other nucleotide sequences in the sample. This chain connects TRBV5-4 to TRBJ2-5; 7 bases line up with TRBD2. CDR1 is SGHNT, CDR2 YYREEE, per germline (reference sequence). Losses at the gene ends were 0 bases for V and 5 bases for J; bases not matched to a gene: 4. This CDR3 has 14 residues. The CDR3 is CASSLGQGGETQYF. CDR3 nucleotides: TGTGCCAGCAGCTTGGGTCAGGGAGGGGAGACCCAGTACTTC.

Regarding this clone: Relative to the germline gene, one junction end is altered; a read error may explain this. V is TRBV4-1 and J is TRBJ2-7; 8 bases are shared with TRBD1. The V gene's germline CDR1 is MGHRA and CDR2 YSYEKL. This CDR3 is 15 amino acids long. The CDR3 here is CASSQDGTGASPGDF. For the CDR3, the DNA is TGCGCCAGCAGCCAAGATGGGACAGGCGCCTCCCCCGGAGACTTC.

This clone showed up just a few times. V gene TRBV4-1 combines with J gene TRBJ1-2, with TRBD1 matching 9 bases. Germline CDR1 MGHRA, CDR2 YSYEKL. The CDR3 loop spans 16 amino acids. V lost 3 bases to trimming and J lost 5 bases; unmatched junction nucleotides: 10. The CDR3 here is CASSQDYRGQFYGYTF. As DNA, the CDR3 is TGCGCCAGCAGCCAGGATTACAGGGGGCAGTTTTATGGCTACACCTTC.

The V call is TRBV10-2, the J call TRBJ1-4, with unresolved D. V was shortened by 3 bases and J by 7 bases, with 15 bases between the two germline ends. This CDR3 has 15 amino acids. Germline V lookup: CDR1 WSHSY, CDR2 SAAADI. As DNA, the CDR3 is TGCGCCAGCAGTGACTCAGGCTACCTCGGTGAAAAACTGTTTTTT. It encodes CASSDSGYLGEKLFF.

The rearrangement uses TRBV7-2 and TRBJ2-2; a possible D gene is TRBD1 (5 bases). Germline V gene lookup returns CDR1 SGHTA and CDR2 FQGNSA. Trimming shortened V by 5 bases and J by 0 bases, and 13 bases separated the two germline ends. The CDR3 spans 16 residues. CDR3: CASSRDSYTNTGELFF. DNA for the CDR3: TGTGCCAGCAGCCGAGACAGTTATACGAACACCGGGGAGCTGTTTTTT.

The V and J genes are TRBV7-2 and TRBJ1-1; D is ambiguous. This CDR3 has 15 amino acids. The germline V gene has CDR1 SGHTA and CDR2 FQGNSA. Trimming pared 4 bases from V and 4 bases from J, leaving 16 bases between. The CDR3 sequence is CASSSPTRASTEAFF. The CDR3 nucleotides read TGTGCCAGCAGCTCGCCGACGCGGGCGTCCACTGAAGCTTTCTTT.

The chain's CDR3 is CASSFIGTSQETQYF. CDR3 sequence (DNA): TGTGCCAGCAGTTTTATAGGGACTAGCCAAGAGACCCAGTACTTC. The J gene is TRBJ2-5, the V gene TRBV28; 8 bases agree with TRBD2. The V and J ends lost 3 bases and 1 base, in that order; junction bases with no gene match: 4. The CDR3 is 15 amino acids. Germline assignment: CDR1 MDHEN and CDR2 SYDVKM.

V is TRBV7-9 and J is TRBJ1-3; TRBD1 agrees at 7 bases. The V gene end was trimmed by 5 bases and the J gene end by 0 bases; junction bases not matched to a gene: 7. The CDR3 consists of 16 residues. Looked up from germline, CDR1 is SEHNR and CDR2 is FQNEAQ (reference sequence). The CDR3 DNA reads as TGTGCCAGCAGCGCAGGACAGGTGTTCTCTGGAAACACCATATATTTT. It is translated as CASSAGQVFSGNTIYF.